This is a list of T cell receptor beta chains from one sample in a study of blood T cell repertoires in COVID-19. TCRdb keeps only in-frame clones here, not all; method: immunoSEQ multiplex PCR. The data show 400,000 to 450,000 clones, around 88% seen once. Sequencing used peripheral blood. The receptors were sampled from a woman aged 45-65 years with COVID-19, enrolled during active disease. CDR3s include the opening cysteine and the closing phenylalanine or tryptophan. Each record gives: V gene, clone size, J gene, D gene, CDR3 DNA, CDR3 protein. D genes are given only for firm matches. Rows give clone size only sometimes, using once, few, many, or a class for an expanded clone.

TRBV10-1	few	TRBJ1-3	TRBD1	TGCGCCAGCAGTGACCCGGGACAGGGGGGACCTGGAAACACCATATATTTT	CASSDPGQGGPGNTIYF
TRBV29-1	.	TRBJ1-2	TRBD1	TGCAGCACCGAAAGGGACAGGGGAGCTAACTATGGCTACACCTTC	CSTERDRGANYGYTF
TRBV28	.	TRBJ1-4	.	TGTGCCAGCAGCCCCTCGGGGAGCGCAACTAATGAAAAACTGTTTTTT	CASSPSGSATNEKLFF
TRBV19	.	TRBJ1-6	TRBD1	TGTGCCAGTAGTCCCGGGACAGTCGTCGCACCCCTCCACTTT	CASSPGTVVAPLHF
TRBV6-1	.	TRBJ2-3	TRBD2	TGTGCCAGCAGTGAAACTCCGCGGGGGTGGGGGACAGATACGCAGTATTTT	CASSETPRGWGTDTQYF
TRBV6-5	few	TRBJ1-1	TRBD1	TGTGCCAGCAGTTACAACAGGGGCTTGAACACTGAAGCTTTCTTT	CASSYNRGLNTEAFF
TRBV9	once	TRBJ1-4	.	TGTGCCAGCAGCTCCGGGACATTCCCTGAAAAACTGTTTTTT	CASSSGTFPEKLFF
TRBV28	.	TRBJ1-2	.	TGTGCCAGCAGTTTATCTTGGAGGGACCCGGTCTATGGCTACACCTTC	CASSLSWRDPVYGYTF
TRBV19	.	TRBJ2-6	.	TGTGCCAGTTGTCTAAAGGCGGGGTCTGGGGCCAACGTCCTGACTTTC	CASCLKAGSGANVLTF
TRBV15	.	TRBJ1-5	.	TGTGCCACCAGCAGAGAGAGGGTGGTGTCGAGGGGCAATCAGCCCCAGCATTTT	CATSRERVVSRGNQPQHF
TRBV11-3	.	TRBJ2-1	TRBD1	TGTGCCAGCAGCTTAGAGGACAGGGGATACAATGAGCAGTTCTTC	CASSLEDRGYNEQFF
TRBV5-6	.	TRBJ1-1	.	TGTGCCAGCAGCCCCGCGGTTGGAGGGGCTTTCTTT	CASSPAVGGAFF
TRBV6-5	.	TRBJ1-1	.	TGTGCCAGCAGGGTTGAGGACGGTCCGGGGACTGAAGCTTTCTTT	CASRVEDGPGTEAFF
TRBV6-1	few	TRBJ1-1	.	TGTGCCAGCAGTGAAAGGTATGACAGGGAAGCTTTCTTT	CASSERYDREAFF
TRBV2	.	TRBJ1-5	.	TGTGCCAGCAGTGGACAGAGGGGGAGCAATCAGCCCCAGCATTTT	CASSGQRGSNQPQHF
TRBV27	.	TRBJ2-2	.	TGTGCCAGCAGCCCCCTCCTGACACCCGCGAACACCGGGGAGCTGTTTTTT	CASSPLLTPANTGELFF
TRBV19	.	TRBJ1-5	.	TGTGCCAGTAGAGAACCGGGACACCTTGGGGGACAGCCCCAGCATTTT	CASREPGHLGGQPQHF
TRBV10-2	.	TRBJ1-5	.	TGCGCCAGCAGTACACACAGGGAGAATCAGCCCCAGCATTTT	CASSTHRENQPQHF
TRBV19	.	TRBJ1-5	.	TGTGCCAGTAGTATAGATGAGGACAGCCCGCTCCATCAGCCCCAGCATTTT	CASSIDEDSPLHQPQHF
TRBV2	.	TRBJ1-1	TRBD1	TGTGCCAGCAGTGGCGAAGGGGGCGAGGAAGCTTTCTTT	CASSGEGGEEAFF
TRBV2	once	TRBJ1-1	.	TGTGCCAGCAGGGCGACAGCCCGGAACACTGAAGCTTTCTTT	CASRATARNTEAFF
TRBV5-1	once	TRBJ2-1	.	TGCGCCAGCAGCTTGCCCAACAATGAGCAGTTCTTC	CASSLPNNEQFF
TRBV12-3/TRBV12-4	once	TRBJ1-4	.	TGTGCCAGCAGTTGGGGCGCGGGGGAAAAACTGTTTTTT	CASSWGAGEKLFF
TRBV18	.	TRBJ2-1	.	TGTGCCAGCTCACCCCTAGATTGGCAGGGCTCTTCCAACGAGCAGTTCTTC	CASSPLDWQGSSNEQFF
TRBV5-1	.	TRBJ2-2	.	TGCGCCAGCAGCCCCCGGACCGGGGTGAACACCGGGGAGCTGTTTTTT	CASSPRTGVNTGELFF
TRBV21-1	.	TRBJ1-1	.	TGTGCCAGCCCTCCACCGGGAGTGACTGAAGCTTTCTTT	CASPPPGVTEAFF
TRBV28	.	TRBJ2-3	TRBD1	TGTGCCAGCAGTTACAAAGACAGGGCAGATACGCAGTATTTT	CASSYKDRADTQYF
TRBV11-2	.	TRBJ2-3	.	TGTGCCAGCAGCTTAGAGGGGGGGCCTTTGGAGCAGTATTTT	CASSLEGGPLEQYF
TRBV3-1/TRBV3-2	many	TRBJ1-2	.	TGTGCCAGCAGCCAAGGGCAGGATGGCTACACCTTC	CASSQGQDGYTF
TRBV10-3	once	TRBJ1-4	TRBD1	TGTGCCATCAGTGAGCTACAGGGGAGGGAAAAACTGTTTTTT	CAISELQGREKLFF
TRBV5-6	.	TRBJ2-1	TRBD1	TGTGCCAGCAGCTCGAACAGGGGGTACTACAATGAGCAGTTCTTC	CASSSNRGYYNEQFF
TRBV6-5	once	TRBJ1-1	.	TGTGCCAGCAGGTCCGAGGAACTCGGCCGGGCTTTCTTT	CASRSEELGRAFF
TRBV30	once	TRBJ2-5	.	TGTGCCTGGAGAAGAGGGGAGGCCAGTAAAGAGACCCAGTACTTC	CAWRRGEASKETQYF
TRBV9	.	TRBJ1-1	.	TGTGCCAGCAGCGAACACAGCCAGAACACTGAAGCTTTCTTT	CASSEHSQNTEAFF